This T cell receptor beta chain is drawn from a study of CD8+ T cells in alopecia areata. This CDR3 comprises 16 residues. CDR1 and CDR2 from the germline V gene are SGDLS and YYNGEE. The germline V and J ends were trimmed by 5 bases and 0 bases, with 12 bases remaining between them. RNA was isolated and reverse transcribed to cDNA, the sequencing template. TCRdb keeps only in-frame clones here, not all; method: immunoSEQ multiplex PCR. This sample has about 200,000 clones; more than 55% occur once, and the top ten carry nearly 5%. The sequencing sample was made of CD8+ T cells sorted from blood. The TCR comes from a human donor in good health. The J gene is TRBJ2-6, the V gene TRBV9; weak D call: TRBD1 (5 bases). This CDR3 is CASSVTAISGANVLTF. CDR3 nucleotide sequence: TGTGCCAGCAGTGTGACAGCAATCTCTGGGGCCAACGTCCTGACTTTC.